This T cell receptor beta chain was captured in a study of PD-L1 blockade in urothelial cancer listed by TCRdb under 2017. A note on the overall study: All patients started therapy around 2014 and received atezolizumab 1,200 mg intravenously every 3 weeks. TCR sequencing covered pretreatment tumor samples and matched, serially collected peripheral blood taken before and after atezolizumab treatment. Durable clinical benefit was achieved by nine patients and was not achieved by 20 patients. An exploratory multi-omic analysis was conducted of the somatic, immune and clinical correlates of response to PD-L1 blockade with atezolizumab in urothelial cancer. About 90% of the roughly 29 patients were males with bladder-origin urothelial cancer, and about 60% of the 29 reported a prior smoking history. Blood samples were analyzed at two time points: 3 weeks after treatment start (second dose) and 6 weeks after treatment start. An ECOG performance status of 0 or 1 was recorded for the patients, and 0 to 3 prior chemotherapy regimens had been received by the patients. In the same patients, whole exome sequencing and RNA sequencing of pretreatment tumors were performed in addition to TCR sequencing. Durable clinical benefit was defined as a progression-free survival longer than 6 months, and TCR features were additionally tested against progression-free survival and overall survival. Twenty-nine patients had pretreatment blood TCR-seq, roughly 24 had at least one posttreatment blood collection, and roughly 24 had tumor TCR-seq. A median of roughly 140,000 T cells and tens of thousands of unique TCRs was obtained from blood samples, and a median clonality of roughly 0.074 was observed. What the study reported, not specific to this receptor: Improved progression-free and overall survival was associated with having pretreatment peripheral blood TCR clonality below the median. Among patients with durable benefit, tumor-associated TCR clones showed greater expansion in peripheral blood 3 weeks after treatment started (n = 22, p = 0.022). Because the sample size was small (n = 29) and many of the analyses were exploratory, the results are meant to be hypothesis-generating.

Measured from the cysteine to the phenylalanine, the CDR3 is 16 residues long. This entry keeps only the CDR3 DNA: 48 bases, framed from base 1. CDR1 and CDR2 were assigned from the germline V gene as MGHDK and SYGVNS. At the junction V is shortened by 0 bases and J by 8 bases, with 16 bases in between. Synthetic TCR analog templates were spiked into each PCR so that absolute template abundance could be estimated from read counts. Using the immunoSEQ assay, TCRbeta CDR3 regions were amplified from genomic DNA with bias-controlled V and J gene primers. Sequencing of rearranged TCRbeta segments was done at approximately 20X coverage. The authors' pipeline ran thus. Clustering was used to correct sequencing errors, and CDR3s were annotated against IMGT so that V, D and J genes could be assigned. Downstream analyses used only productive TCRbeta rearrangements and left out out-of-frame or stop-codon sequences. Clonality was computed as one minus Shannon entropy normalized by the log of the number of unique productive sequences. Fisher's exact test with Benjamini-Hochberg correction, at a threshold of adjusted p below 0.01, was used to find clones that differed between time points or between blood and tumor. TCRdb re-hosts the immuneACCESS table, in-frame sequences only. Its copies lack some clones; in the studies checked, an unresolved V gene accounts for under half of them, and the cause for the rest is not known. That table furnishes V, J and clone size, whereas the DNA furnished D and trimming. For this sample the table gives about 45,000 clones, of which approximately 88% were detected only once. Of the sample, roughly 3.9% falls within the top ten clones.

For this clone: Which antigen it targets is not known. No per-base quality is available; no much larger clone lies one base away.

The cohort included some 30 patients with locally advanced or metastatic urothelial carcinoma who were treated at Memorial Sloan Kettering on a trial protocol. Peripheral blood mononuclear cells were collected pretreatment and during treatment, with between 1 and 8 total time points per patient. The Qiagen DNeasy Blood extraction kit was used to purify genomic DNA from total PBMCs and tumor samples. Collected pretreatment and during treatment, PBMCs were isolated and stored as previously described. Here the sequenced sample was PBMCs, taken around atezolizumab (anti-PD-L1) treatment. This receptor was taken from a man at least 80 years old with urothelial cancer. The rearrangement joined TRBV25-1 to TRBJ1-4; a confident D gene designation cannot be given. The sequence in DNA is TGTGCCAGCAGTGAATATATTCGAGGCTCCACAGAAAAACTGTTTTTT. This is translated as CASSEYIRGSTEKLFF.